This paragraph covers one TCR beta chain sequence. Its specificity is not known. Central memory, naive, regulatory and stem cell-like memory CD4+ cells were sorted by CD45RO/CCR7/CD25/CD127/CD95/CD27. The CDR3 spans 16 residues. Germline V lookup: CDR1 SEHNR, CDR2 FQNEAQ (reference sequence). This entry comes from a study of beta chain features in type 1 diabetes. Study-level points and caveats: For type 1 diabetes patients, VDJ junctions showed fewer insertions and more deletions. When Type 1 diabetes patients were examined, their TCRB CDR3s proved moderately but significantly shorter in all four CD4+ subsets.

Expressed TCRB transcripts were sequenced, since all the RNA that had been isolated was reverse transcribed. Method: immunoSEQ multiplex PCR; TCRdb's copy keeps in-frame clones and lacks some. The sample includes hundreds of thousands of clones, roughly 17% seen only once; the top ten take around 0.02%. Sequencing was performed on naive CD4+ T cells from blood. The clonotype originates from a woman between 18 and 30 years old in good health. The chain employs TRBV7-9 and TRBJ2-5, with 9 nucleotides matching TRBD1. The DNA end is a closer match to TRBJ2-7, so the J assignment may be wrong. This chain's CDR3 is CASSTGQGSSSYEQYF. As DNA, the CDR3 is TGTGCCAGCAGCACAGGACAGGGGTCAAGCTCCTACGAGCAGTACTTC.